The T cell receptor (beta chain) described here comes from a study of CD8 T cells in Susac syndrome. The RNA input was about 0.45 to 1 ug, and it was reverse transcribed with random hexamers. In TCRdb, the immunoSEQ multiplex PCR reads were re-called with MiXCR into one record per CDR3 protein. The sample has some 260,000 distinct CDR3 sequences, just under 95% seen once. The V and J ends lost 0 bases and 5 bases, in that order; junction bases with no gene match: 6. There are 16 residues in the CDR3. CDR1 SGDLS and CDR2 YYNGEE come from the germline V gene. This clonotype was sampled from a human donor with multiple sclerosis. The J gene is TRBJ2-1, the V gene TRBV9, with TRBD2 matching 9 bases. Sequenced input: CD4+ T cells from PBMCs. CDR3 nucleotide sequence: TGTGCCAGCAGCGTAGCTATAAGGACTAGCGACAATGAGCAGTTCTTC. This encodes CASSVAIRTSDNEQFF.